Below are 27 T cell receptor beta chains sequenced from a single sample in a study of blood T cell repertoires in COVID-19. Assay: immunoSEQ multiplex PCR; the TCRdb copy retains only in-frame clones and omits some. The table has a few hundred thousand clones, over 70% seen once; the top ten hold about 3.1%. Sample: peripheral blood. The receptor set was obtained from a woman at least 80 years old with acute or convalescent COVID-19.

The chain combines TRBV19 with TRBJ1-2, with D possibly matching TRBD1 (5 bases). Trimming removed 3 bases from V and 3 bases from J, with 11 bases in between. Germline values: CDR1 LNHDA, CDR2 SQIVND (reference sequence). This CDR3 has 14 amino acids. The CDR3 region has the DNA TGTGCCAGTAGTATCGACAGTAACTACTATGGCTACACCTTC. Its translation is CASSIDSNYYGYTF. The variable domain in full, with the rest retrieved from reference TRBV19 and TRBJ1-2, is DGGITQSPKYLFRKEGQNVTLSCEQNLNHDAMYWYRQDPGQGLRLIYYSQIVNDFQKGDIAEGYSVSREKKESFPLTVTSAQKNPTAFYLCASSIDSNYYGYTFGSGTRLTVV.

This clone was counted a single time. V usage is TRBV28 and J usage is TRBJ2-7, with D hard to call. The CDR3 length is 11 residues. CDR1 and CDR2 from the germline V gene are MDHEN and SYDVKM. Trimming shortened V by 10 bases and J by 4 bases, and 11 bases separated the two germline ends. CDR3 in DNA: TGTGCCACCATGTCTAGGTACGAGCAGTACTTC. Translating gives CATMSRYEQYF.

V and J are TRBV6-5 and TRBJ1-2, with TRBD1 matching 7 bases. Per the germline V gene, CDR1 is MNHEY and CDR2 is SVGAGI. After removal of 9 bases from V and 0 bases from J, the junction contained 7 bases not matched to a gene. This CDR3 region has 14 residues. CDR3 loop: CASTRTGPNYGYTF. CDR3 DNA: TGTGCCAGTACCCGGACAGGCCCTAACTATGGCTACACCTTC.

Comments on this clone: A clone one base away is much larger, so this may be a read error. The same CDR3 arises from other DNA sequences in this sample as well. The CDR3 region has the DNA TGTGCCAGCTCACAGGGACAGAACACTGAAGCTTTCTTT. It encodes CASSQGQNTEAFF. The chain has TRBV18 and TRBJ1-1, with D possibly matching TRBD1 (6 bases). V shed 4 bases and J shed 1 base, with 7 bases lying between them. This CDR3 is 13 amino acids long. Germline V gene lookup returns CDR1 KGHSH and CDR2 LQKENI.

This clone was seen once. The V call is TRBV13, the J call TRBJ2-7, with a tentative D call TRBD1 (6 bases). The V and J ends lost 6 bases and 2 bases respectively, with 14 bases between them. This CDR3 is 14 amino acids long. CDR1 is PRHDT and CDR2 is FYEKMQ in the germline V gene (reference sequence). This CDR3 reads CASRRQVSAYEQYF. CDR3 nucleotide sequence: TGTGCCAGCAGACGACAGGTATCTGCCTACGAGCAGTACTTC.

This CDR3 is CASSEGGTLSGYTF. The CDR3 bases are TGTGCCAGCAGTGAAGGGGGCACCCTCTCCGGCTACACCTTC. The chain carries TRBV2 and TRBJ1-2; D may be TRBD1 (5 bases). The V gene's germline CDR1 is SNHLY and CDR2 FYNNEI. The CDR3 extends over 14 amino acids. Trimming removed 1 base at V and 8 bases at J, with 14 bases between.

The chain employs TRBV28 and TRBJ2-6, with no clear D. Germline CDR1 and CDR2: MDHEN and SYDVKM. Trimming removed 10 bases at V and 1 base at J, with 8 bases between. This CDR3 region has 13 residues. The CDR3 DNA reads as TGTGCCACGGGTGTTTCTGGGGCCAACGTCCTGACTTTC. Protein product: CATGVSGANVLTF.

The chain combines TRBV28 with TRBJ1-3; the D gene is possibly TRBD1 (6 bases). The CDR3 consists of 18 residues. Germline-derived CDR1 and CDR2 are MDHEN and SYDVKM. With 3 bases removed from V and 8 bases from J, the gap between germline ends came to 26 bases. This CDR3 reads CASSFDPSRAGAGDTIYF. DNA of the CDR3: TGTGCCAGCAGTTTTGACCCCTCGCGGGCAGGGGCAGGGGACACCATATATTTT. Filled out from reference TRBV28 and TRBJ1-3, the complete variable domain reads DVKVTQSSRYLVKRTGEKVFLECVQDMDHENMFWYRQDPGLGLRLIYFSYDVKMKEKGDIPEGYSVSREKKERFSLILESASTNQTSMYLCASSFDPSRAGAGDTIYFGEGSWLTVV.

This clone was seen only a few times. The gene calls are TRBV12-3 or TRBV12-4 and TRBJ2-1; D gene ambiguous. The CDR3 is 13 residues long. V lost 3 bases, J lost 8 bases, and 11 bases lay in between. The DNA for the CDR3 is TGTGCCAGCAGTTTGAACTACGCGTATGAGCAGTTCTTC. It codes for CASSLNYAYEQFF.

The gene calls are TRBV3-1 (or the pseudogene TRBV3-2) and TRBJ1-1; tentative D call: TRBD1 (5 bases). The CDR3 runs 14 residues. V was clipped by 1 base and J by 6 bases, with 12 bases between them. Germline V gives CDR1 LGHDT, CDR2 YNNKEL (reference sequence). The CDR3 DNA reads TGTGCCAGCAGCCAAGCGGGCAGGGCGGCTGAAGCTTTCTTT. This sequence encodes CASSQAGRAAEAFF.

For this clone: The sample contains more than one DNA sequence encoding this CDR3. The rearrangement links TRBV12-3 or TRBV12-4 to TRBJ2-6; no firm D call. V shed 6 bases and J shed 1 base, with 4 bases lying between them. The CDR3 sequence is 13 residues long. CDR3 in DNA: TGTGCCAGCAGCCCGTCTGGGGCCAACGTCCTGACTTTC. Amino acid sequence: CASSPSGANVLTF.

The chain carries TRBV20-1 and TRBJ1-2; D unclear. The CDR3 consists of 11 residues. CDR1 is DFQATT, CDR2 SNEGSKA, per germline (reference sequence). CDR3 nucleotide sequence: TGCAGCGCAGAAGCTAACTATGGCTACACCTTC. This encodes CSAEANYGYTF.

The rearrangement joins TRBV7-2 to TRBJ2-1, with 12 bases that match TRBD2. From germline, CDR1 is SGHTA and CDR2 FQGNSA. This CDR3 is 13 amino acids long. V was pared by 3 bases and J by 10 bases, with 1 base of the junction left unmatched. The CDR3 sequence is CASSFGLAGEQFF. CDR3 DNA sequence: TGTGCCAGCAGCTTTGGACTAGCGGGGGAGCAGTTCTTC.

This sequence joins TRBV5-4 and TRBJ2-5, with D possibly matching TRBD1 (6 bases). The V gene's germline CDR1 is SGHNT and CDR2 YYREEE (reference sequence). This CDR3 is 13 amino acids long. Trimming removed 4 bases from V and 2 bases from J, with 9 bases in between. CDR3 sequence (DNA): TGTGCCAGCAGCCAGGGACATCAAGAGACCCAGTACTTC. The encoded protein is CASSQGHQETQYF.

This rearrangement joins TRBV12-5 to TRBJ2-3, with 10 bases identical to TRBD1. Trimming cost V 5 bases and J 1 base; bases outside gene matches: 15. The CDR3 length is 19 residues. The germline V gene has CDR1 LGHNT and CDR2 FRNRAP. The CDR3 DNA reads TGTGCTAGTGGTACTTACACGGGGACAGGGGTGCGCGGCACAGATACGCAGTATTTT. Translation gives CASGTYTGTGVRGTDTQYF.

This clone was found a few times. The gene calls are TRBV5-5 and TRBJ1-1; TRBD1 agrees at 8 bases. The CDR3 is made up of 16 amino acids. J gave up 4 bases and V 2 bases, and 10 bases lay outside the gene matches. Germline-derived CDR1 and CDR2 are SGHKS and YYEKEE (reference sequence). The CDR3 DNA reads TGTGCCAGCAGCTTATCCCTTACTACAGGGGGCACTGAAGCTTTCTTT. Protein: CASSLSLTTGGTEAFF.

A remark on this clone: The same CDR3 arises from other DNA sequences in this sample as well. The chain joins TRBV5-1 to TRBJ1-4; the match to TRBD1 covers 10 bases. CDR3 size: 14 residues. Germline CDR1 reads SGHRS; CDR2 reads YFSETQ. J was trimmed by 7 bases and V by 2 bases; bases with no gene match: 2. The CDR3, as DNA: TGCGCCAGCAGCTTAAGGACAGGGGGTGAAAAACTGTTTTTT. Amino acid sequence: CASSLRTGGEKLFF.

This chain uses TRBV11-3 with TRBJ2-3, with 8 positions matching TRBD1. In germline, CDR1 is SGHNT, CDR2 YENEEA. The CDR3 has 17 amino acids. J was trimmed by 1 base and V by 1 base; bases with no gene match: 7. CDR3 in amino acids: CASSLVGPGQGTDTQYF. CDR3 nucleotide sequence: TGTGCCAGCAGCTTAGTGGGACCGGGACAGGGCACAGATACGCAGTATTTT.

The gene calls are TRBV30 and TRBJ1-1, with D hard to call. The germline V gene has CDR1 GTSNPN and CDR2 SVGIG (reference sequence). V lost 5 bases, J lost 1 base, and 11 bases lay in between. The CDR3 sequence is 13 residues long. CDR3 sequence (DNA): TGTGCCTGGGAGAGGGAGTGGAACACTGAAGCTTTCTTT. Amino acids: CAWEREWNTEAFF.

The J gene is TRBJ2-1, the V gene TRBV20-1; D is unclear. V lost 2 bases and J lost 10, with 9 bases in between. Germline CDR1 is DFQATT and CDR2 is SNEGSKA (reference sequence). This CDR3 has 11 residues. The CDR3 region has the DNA TGCAGTGCTAGAACGGAGACCGAGCAGTTCTTC. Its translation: CSARTETEQFF.

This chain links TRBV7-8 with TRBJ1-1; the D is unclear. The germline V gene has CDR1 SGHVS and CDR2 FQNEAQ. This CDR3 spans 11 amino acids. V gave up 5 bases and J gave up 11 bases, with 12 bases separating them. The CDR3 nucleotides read TGTGCCAGCAGCGGAGACATTACCGCTTTCTTT. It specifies CASSGDITAFF.

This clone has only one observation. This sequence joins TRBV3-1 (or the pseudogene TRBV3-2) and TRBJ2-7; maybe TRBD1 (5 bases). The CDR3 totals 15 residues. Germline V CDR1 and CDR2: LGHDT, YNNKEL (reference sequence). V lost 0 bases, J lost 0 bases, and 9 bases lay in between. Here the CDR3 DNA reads TGTGCCAGCAGCCAAGAACCAGGGCGCTCCTACGAGCAGTACTTC. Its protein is CASSQEPGRSYEQYF.

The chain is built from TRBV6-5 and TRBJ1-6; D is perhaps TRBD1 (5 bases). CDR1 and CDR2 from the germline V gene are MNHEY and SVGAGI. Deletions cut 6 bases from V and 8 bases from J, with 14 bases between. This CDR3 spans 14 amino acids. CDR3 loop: CASRYQGYDSPLHF. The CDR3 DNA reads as TGTGCCAGCAGATATCAGGGATATGATTCACCCCTCCACTTT.

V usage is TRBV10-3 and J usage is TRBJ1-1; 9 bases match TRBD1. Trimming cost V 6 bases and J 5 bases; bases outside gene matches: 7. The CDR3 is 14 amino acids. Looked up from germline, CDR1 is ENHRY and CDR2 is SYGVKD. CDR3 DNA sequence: TGTGCCATCAGACTTGACAGGGGGAGTACTGAAGCTTTCTTT. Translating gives CAIRLDRGSTEAFF.

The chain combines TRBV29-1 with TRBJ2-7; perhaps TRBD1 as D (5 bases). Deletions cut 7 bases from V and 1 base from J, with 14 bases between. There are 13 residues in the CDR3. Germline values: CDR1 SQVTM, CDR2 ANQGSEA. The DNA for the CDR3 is TGCAGCGCATGGACACCGCCTTCCTACGAGCAGTACTTC. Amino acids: CSAWTPPSYEQYF.

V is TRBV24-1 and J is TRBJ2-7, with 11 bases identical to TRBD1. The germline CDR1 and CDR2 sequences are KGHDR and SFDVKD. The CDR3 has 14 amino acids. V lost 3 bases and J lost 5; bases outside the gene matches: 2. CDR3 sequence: CATSDPGQGDEQYF. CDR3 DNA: TGTGCCACCAGTGATCCGGGACAGGGGGACGAGCAGTACTTC.

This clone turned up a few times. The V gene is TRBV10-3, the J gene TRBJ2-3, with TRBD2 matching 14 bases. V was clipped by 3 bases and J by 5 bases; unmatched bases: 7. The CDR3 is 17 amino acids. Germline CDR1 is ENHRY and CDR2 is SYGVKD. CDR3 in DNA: TGTGCCATCAGTGACCCGGGACTAGCGGGAGTGGTAGATACGCAGTATTTT. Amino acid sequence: CAISDPGLAGVVDTQYF.